This TCR beta chain stems from a study of blood T cell repertoires in COVID-19. CDR1 and CDR2 (germline): MNHEY, SVGAGI. The CDR3 consists of 12 residues. The V end lost 5 bases, the J end lost 4 bases, and 8 bases lay between the germline ends. Original handling: Cell counts per sample came from amplifying reference gene primers. Sequencing was performed with immunoSEQ multiplex PCR; in TCRdb, only in-frame clones are kept and a portion is missing. Clone size and the V and J calls come from that table; the DNA yielded D and trimming. The table records about 50,000 clones, 90% of them present only once.

V is TRBV6-5 and J is TRBJ1-1; D is uncertain. This clonotype was obtained from a human donor in a cohort sampled during active COVID-19. The specimen sequenced was peripheral blood. The CDR3 sequence is CASSRDFTEAFF. The CDR3 DNA reads TGTGCCAGCAGTCGCGATTTCACTGAAGCTTTCTTT.